The clone carrying this T cell receptor (beta chain) was picked up one time. Its antigen is unknown. Everyone who donated was a Caucasian adult who lived in Nashville, Tennessee. The split of CD4+ cells yielded CD45RA+ naive and CD45RA-negative memory subsets. The record originates from a study of shared clonotypes between healthy human individuals. CDR3 length: 13 residues. V lost 1 base and J 4 bases, leaving 9 bases between the germline ends. Germline loops: CDR1 SGHRS, CDR2 YFSETQ. TCRdb's copy holds only in-frame clones and misses some; the assay was immunoSEQ multiplex PCR. The sample holds more than 850,000 clones; approximately 80% are singletons and the top ten take approximately 0.5%. Broader study findings: Generation probabilities were higher for clonotypes shared across all four sorted-subset donors than for unshared ones. Around 5% was the fraction of naive CD4 clonotypes found shared across several donors.

Sequenced material: memory CD4+ T cells from PBMCs. Subset meaning: CD45RA-negative fraction. This TCR derives from a man between 18 and 29 years old in good health. Some clones in this sample may be carry-over from other donors' samples. The V and J genes are TRBV5-1 and TRBJ2-7; D not certain. CDR3 in DNA: TGCGCCAGCAGCTTGAGATGGGAATACGAGCAGTACTTC. It codes for CASSLRWEYEQYF.